This TCR beta chain was profiled in a study of vaccination effects on CD4 cells after COVID-19. Using immunoSEQ multiplex PCR, the repertoire was profiled, and TCRdb retains in-frame clones only, with some absent. The sample holds about 72,000 clones, around 81% seen once. Findings and limits, study-wide: Clones induced by infection and by vaccine showed marked clonal contraction late after vaccination.

Before any sequencing was done, the ViraFEST assay used viral peptide pools to expand antigen-specific CD4+ T cells. Isolation of CD4+ T cells took place after ten to eleven days of culture. Each participant was administered two doses of either the BNT162b2 or the mRNA-1273 vaccine. The authors replaced half the medium with IL-2 medium on days 3 and 7. To note about this clone: The antigen is not known.

This CDR3 is 17 amino acids long. The germline V gene has CDR1 MNHEY and CDR2 SMNVEV (reference sequence). With 4 bases clipped from V and 5 bases from J, the junction kept 7 bases outside the gene matches. The genes are TRBV27 and TRBJ2-2; 13 positions agree with TRBD2. The clonotype was recovered from a human donor who received a COVID-19 vaccine. This specimen consisted of CD4+ T cells from PBMCs cultured with HCoV-229E spike peptides, obtained after COVID-19 vaccination. CDR3 bases: TGTGCCAGCAGTTCACGACTAGCGGGGGGCCGGACCGGGGAGCTGTTTTTT. Amino acids: CASSSRLAGGRTGELFF.